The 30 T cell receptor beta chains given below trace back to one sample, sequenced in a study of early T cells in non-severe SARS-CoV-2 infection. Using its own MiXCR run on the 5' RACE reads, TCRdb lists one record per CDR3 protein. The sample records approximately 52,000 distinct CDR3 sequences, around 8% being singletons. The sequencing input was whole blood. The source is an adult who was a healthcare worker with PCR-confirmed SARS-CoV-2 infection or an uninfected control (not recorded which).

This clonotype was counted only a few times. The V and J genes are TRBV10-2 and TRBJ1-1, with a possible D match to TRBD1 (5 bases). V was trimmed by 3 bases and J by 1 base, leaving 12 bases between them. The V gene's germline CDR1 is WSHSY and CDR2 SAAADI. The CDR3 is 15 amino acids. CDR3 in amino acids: CASSDSGLSNTEAFF. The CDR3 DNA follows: TGCGCCAGCAGTGATTCGGGACTTTCGAACACTGAAGCTTTCTTT.

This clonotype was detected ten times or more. The CDR3, as DNA: TGTGCCAGCAGCTTTGAGACGGCGGACCCCTATGGCTACACCTTC. It translates to CASSFETADPYGYTF. V and J are TRBV11-3 and TRBJ1-2; D uncertain. The CDR3 consists of 15 residues. The V gene lost 3 bases and the J gene lost 4 bases, with 15 bases spanning the gap. Germline V gives CDR1 SGHNT, CDR2 YENEEA.

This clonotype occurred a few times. This chain's CDR3 is CASSPTVNTEAFF. In nucleotides, the CDR3 is TGTGCCAGCAGTCCTACGGTGAACACTGAAGCTTTCTTT. The V call is TRBV6-5, the J call TRBJ1-1, with no clear D. The CDR3 is made up of 13 amino acids. V was pared by 5 bases and J by 0 bases, with 7 bases between. Germline-derived CDR1 and CDR2 are MNHEY and SVGAGI.

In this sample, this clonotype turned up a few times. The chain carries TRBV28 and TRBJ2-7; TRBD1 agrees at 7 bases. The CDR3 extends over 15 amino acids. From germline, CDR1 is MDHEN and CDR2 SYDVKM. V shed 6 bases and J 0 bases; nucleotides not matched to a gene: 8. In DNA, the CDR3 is TGTGCCAGCAGCGCCACAGGGGCCCTCTCCTACGAGCAGTACTTC. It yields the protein CASSATGALSYEQYF.

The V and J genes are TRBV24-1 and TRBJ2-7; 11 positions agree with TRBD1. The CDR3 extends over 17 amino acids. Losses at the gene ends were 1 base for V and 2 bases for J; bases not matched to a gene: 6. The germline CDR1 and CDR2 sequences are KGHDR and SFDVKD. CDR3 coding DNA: TGTGCCACCAGTGATTTCGATCCGGGACAGGGGGCCTACGAGCAGTACTTC. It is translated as CATSDFDPGQGAYEQYF.

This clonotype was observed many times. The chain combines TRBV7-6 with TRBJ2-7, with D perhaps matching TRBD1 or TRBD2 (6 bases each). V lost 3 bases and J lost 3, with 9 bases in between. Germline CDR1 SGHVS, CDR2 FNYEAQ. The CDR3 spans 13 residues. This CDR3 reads CASSLKGGYEQYF. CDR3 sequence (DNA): TGTGCCAGCAGCTTGAAGGGGGGCTACGAGCAGTACTTC.

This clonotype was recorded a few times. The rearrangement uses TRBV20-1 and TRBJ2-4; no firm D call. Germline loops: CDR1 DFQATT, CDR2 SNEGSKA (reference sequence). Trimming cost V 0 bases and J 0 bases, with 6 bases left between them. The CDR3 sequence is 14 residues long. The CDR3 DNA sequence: TGCAGTGCTAGAGAGGTGGTAGCCAAAAACATTCAGTACTTC. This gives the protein CSAREVVAKNIQYF.

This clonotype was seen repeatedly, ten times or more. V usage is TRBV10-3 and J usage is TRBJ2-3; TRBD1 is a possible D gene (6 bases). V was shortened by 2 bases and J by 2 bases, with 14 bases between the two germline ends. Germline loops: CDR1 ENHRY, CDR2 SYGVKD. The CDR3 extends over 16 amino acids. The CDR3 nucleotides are TGTGCCATCAGTGAGCCTGGACAGTCCTTCACAGATACGCAGTATTTT. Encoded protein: CAISEPGQSFTDTQYF.

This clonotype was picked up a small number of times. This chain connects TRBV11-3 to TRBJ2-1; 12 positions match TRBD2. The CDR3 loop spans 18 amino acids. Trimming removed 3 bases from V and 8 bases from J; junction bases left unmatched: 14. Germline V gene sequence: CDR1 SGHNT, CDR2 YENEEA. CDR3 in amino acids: CASSFSTSGSLLRDEQFF. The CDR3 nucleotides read TGTGCCAGCAGCTTTTCGACTAGCGGGAGTCTTTTGCGGGATGAGCAGTTCTTC.

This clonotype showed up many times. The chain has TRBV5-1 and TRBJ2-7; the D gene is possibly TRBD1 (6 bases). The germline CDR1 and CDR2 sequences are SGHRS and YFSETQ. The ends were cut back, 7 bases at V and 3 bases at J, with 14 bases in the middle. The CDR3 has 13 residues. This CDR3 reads CASSLNRDYEQYF. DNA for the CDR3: TGCGCCAGCTCCCTCAACAGGGACTACGAGCAGTACTTC.

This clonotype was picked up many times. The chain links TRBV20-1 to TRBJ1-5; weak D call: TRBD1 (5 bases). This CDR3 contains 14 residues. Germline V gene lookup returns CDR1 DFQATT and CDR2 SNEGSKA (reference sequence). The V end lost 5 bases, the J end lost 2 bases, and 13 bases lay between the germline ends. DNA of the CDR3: TGCAGTGCTTCGACAGATAATGGCAATCAGCCCCAGCATTTT. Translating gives CSASTDNGNQPQHF.

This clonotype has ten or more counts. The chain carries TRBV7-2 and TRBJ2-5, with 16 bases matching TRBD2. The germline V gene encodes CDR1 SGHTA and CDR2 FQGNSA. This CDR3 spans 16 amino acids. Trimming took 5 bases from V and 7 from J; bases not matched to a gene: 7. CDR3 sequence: CASSQGLAGGPGTQYF. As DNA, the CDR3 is TGTGCCAGCAGCCAGGGACTAGCGGGAGGGCCGGGGACCCAGTACTTC.

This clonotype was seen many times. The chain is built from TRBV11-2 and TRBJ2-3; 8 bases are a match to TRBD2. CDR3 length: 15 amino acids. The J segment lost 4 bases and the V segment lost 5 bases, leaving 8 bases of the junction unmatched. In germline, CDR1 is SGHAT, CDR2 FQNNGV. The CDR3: CASSPGTSIADTQYF. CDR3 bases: TGTGCCAGCAGCCCGGGGACTAGTATTGCAGATACGCAGTATTTT.

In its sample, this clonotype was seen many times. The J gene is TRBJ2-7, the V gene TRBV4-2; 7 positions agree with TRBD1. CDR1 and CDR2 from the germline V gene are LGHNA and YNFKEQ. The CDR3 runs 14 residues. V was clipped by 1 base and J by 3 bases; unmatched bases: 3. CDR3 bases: TGTGCCAGCAGCCAAGGACAGGGATACTACGAGCAGTACTTC. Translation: CASSQGQGYYEQYF.

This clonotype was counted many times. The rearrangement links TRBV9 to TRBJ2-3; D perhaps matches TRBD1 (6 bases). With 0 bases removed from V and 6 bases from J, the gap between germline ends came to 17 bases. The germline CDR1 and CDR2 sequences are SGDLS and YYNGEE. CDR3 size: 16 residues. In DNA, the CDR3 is TGTGCCAGCAGCGTAGAGGGTTGGGGGCGCCGGGATACGCAGTATTTT. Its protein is CASSVEGWGRRDTQYF.

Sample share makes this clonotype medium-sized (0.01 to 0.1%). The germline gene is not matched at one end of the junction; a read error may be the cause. CDR3 protein: CASSLVGGSTDTQYF. Here the CDR3 DNA reads TGTGCCAGCAGCTTAGTCGGGGGGAGCACAGATACGCAGTATTTT. This rearrangement joins TRBV5-1 to TRBJ2-3, with 7 bases fitting TRBD2. Germline loops: CDR1 SGHRS, CDR2 YFSETQ. The CDR3 is made up of 15 amino acids.

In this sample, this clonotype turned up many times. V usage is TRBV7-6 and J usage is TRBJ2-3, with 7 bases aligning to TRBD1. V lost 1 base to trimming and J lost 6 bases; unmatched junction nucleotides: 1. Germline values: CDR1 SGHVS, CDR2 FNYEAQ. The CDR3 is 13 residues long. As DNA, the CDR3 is TGTGCCAGCAGCTTAGTAGGGGGCGATACGCAGTATTTT. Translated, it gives CASSLVGGDTQYF. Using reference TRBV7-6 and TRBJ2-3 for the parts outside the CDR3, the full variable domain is GAGVSQSPRYKVTKRGQDVALRCDPISGHVSLYWYRQALGQGPEFLTYFNYEAQQDKSGLPNDRFSAERPEGSISTLTIQRTEQRDSAMYRCASSLVGGDTQYFGPGTRLTVL.

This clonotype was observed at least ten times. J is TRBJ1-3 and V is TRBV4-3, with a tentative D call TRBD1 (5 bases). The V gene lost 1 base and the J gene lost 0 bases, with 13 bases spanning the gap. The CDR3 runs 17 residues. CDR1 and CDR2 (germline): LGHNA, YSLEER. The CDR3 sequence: CASSQALGLVSGNTIYF. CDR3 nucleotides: TGCGCCAGCAGCCAAGCTTTGGGACTCGTCTCTGGAAACACCATATATTTT.

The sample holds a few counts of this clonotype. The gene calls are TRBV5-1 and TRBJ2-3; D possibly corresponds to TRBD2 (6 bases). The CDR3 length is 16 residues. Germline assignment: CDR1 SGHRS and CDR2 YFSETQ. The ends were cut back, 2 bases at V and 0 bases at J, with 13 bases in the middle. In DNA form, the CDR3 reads TGCGCCAGCAGCTTAGGCGGGACCGCTAGCACAGATACGCAGTATTTT. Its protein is CASSLGGTASTDTQYF. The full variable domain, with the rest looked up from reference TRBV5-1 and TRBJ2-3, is KAGVTQTPRYLIKTRGQQVTLSCSPISGHRSVSWYQQTPGQGLQFLFEYFSETQRNKGNFPGRFSGRQFSNSRSEMNVSTLELGDSALYLCASSLGGTASTDTQYFGPGTRLTVL.

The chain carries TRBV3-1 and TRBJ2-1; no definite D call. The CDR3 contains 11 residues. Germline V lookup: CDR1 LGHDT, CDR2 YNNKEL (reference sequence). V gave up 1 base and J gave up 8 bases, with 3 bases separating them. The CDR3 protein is CASSQGDEQFF. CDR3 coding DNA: TGTGCCAGCAGCCAAGGGGATGAGCAGTTCTTC.

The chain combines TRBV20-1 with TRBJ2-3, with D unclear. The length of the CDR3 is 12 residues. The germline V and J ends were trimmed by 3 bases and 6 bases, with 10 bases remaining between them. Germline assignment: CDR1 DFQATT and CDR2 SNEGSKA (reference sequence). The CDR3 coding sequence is TGCAGTGCTAGTGACCACCCGGATACGCAGTATTTT. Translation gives CSASDHPDTQYF.

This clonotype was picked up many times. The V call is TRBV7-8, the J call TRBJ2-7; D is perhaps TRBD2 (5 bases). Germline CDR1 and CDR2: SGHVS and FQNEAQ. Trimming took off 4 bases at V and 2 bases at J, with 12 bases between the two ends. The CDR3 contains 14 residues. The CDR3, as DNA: TGTGCCAGCAGCTATAGATCTAGCCCCTACGAGCAGTACTTC. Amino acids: CASSYRSSPYEQYF. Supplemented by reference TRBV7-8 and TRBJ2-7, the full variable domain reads GAGVSQSPRYKVAKRGQDVALRCDPISGHVSLFWYQQALGQGPEFLTYFQNEAQLDKSGLPSDRFFAERPEGSVSTLKIQRTQQEDSAVYLCASSYRSSPYEQYFGPGTRLTVT.

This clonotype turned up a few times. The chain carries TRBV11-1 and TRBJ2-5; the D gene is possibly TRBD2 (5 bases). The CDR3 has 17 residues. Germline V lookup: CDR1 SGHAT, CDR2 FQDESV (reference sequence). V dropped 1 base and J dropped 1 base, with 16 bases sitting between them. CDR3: CASSLEEIPGGQETQYF. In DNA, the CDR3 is TGTGCCAGCAGCTTAGAAGAAATCCCAGGAGGCCAAGAGACCCAGTACTTC.

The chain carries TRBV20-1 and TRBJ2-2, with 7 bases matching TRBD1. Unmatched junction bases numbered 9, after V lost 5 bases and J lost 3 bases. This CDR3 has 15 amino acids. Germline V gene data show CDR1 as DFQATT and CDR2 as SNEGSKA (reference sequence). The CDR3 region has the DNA TGCAGTGCTCCCAGAGGGGGCGCGTACACCGGGGAGCTGTTTTTT. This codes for CSAPRGGAYTGELFF.

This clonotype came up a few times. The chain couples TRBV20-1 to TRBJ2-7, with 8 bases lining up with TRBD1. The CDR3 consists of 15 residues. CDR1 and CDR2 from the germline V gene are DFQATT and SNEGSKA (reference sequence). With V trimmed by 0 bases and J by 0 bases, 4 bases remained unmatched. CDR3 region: CSARDTGGSSYEQYF. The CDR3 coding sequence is TGCAGTGCTAGAGATACAGGGGGGAGCTCCTACGAGCAGTACTTC.

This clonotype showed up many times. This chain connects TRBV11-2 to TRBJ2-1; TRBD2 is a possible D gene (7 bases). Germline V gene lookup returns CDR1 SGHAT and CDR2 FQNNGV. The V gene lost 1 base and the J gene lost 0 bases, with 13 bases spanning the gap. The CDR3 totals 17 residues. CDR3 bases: TGTGCCAGCAGCTTAGGAGGTGGGGGGGCCTCCTACAATGAGCAGTTCTTC. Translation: CASSLGGGGASYNEQFF.

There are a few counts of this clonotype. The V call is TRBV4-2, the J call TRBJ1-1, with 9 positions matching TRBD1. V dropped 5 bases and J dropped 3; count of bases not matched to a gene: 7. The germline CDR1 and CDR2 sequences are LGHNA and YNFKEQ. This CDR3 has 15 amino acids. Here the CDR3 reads CASSDNRGQDTEAFF. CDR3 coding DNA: TGTGCCAGCAGCGACAACAGGGGGCAGGACACTGAAGCTTTCTTT.

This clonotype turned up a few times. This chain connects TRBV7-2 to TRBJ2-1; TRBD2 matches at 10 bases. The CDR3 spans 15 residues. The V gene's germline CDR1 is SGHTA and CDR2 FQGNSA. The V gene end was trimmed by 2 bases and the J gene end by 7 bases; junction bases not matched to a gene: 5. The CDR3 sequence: CASSLTSGEYNEQFF. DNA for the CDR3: TGTGCCAGCAGCTTAACTAGCGGGGAATATAATGAGCAGTTCTTC.

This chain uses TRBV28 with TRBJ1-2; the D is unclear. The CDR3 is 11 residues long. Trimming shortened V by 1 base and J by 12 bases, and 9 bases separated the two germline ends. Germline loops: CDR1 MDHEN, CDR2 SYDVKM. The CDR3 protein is CASSLYADHTF. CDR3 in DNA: TGTGCCAGCAGTTTATACGCGGACCACACCTTC.

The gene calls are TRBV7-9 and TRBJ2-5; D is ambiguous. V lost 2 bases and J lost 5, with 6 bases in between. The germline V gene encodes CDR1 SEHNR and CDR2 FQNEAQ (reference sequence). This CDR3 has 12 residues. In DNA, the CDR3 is TGTGCCAGCAGCTTAATTGCGGAGACCCAGTACTTC. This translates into CASSLIAETQYF. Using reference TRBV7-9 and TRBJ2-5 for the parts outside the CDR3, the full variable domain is DTGVSQNPRHKITKRGQNVTFRCDPISEHNRLYWYRQTLGQGPEFLTYFQNEAQLEKSRLLSDRFSAERPKGSFSTLEIQRTEQGDSAMYLCASSLIAETQYFGPGTRLLVL.